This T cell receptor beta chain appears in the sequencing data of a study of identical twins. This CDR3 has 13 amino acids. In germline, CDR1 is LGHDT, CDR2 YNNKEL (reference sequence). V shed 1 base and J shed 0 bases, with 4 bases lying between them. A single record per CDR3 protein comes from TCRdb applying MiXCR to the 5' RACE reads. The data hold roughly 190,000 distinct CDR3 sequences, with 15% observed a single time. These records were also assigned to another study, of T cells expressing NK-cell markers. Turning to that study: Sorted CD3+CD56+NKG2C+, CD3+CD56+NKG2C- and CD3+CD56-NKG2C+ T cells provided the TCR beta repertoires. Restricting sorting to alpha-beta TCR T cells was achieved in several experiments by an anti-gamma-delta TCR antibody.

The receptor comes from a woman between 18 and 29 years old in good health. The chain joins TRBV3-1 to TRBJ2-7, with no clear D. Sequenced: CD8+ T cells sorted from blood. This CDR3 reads CASSQGLSYEQYF. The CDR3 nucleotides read TGTGCCAGCAGCCAAGGACTCTCCTACGAGCAGTACTTC.